Listed below are T cell receptor beta chains from one sample, sequenced in a study of a mutant IDH1 vaccine in newly diagnosed glioma. Measured with immunoSEQ multiplex PCR; TCRdb has only the in-frame clones, and not every one. Found here are approximately 54,000 clones, roughly 80% of them singletons; the top ten hold about 19%. The sequencing here drew on PBMCs, taken from a glioma patient treated with radiotherapy, temozolomide or both. All receptors come from a man aged 18 to 30 with glioma. CDR3s include the opening cysteine and the closing phenylalanine or tryptophan. D genes are given only for firm matches. The size entry is marked missing in some rows and otherwise reads once, few, many or a size class.

J | size | V | D | DNA | CDR3
TRBJ2-7 | NA | TRBV4-1 | NA | TGCGCCAGCAGCCAAGACCCGACAGGACCCTACGAGCAGTACTTC | CASSQDPTGPYEQYF
TRBJ2-7 | NA | TRBV2 | NA | TGTGCCAGCAGGATGACGGGGAGCTCCTACGAGCAGTACTTC | CASRMTGSSYEQYF
TRBJ2-3 | NA | TRBV9 | NA | TGTGCCAGCAGCGGTGGAAGCACAGATACGCAGTATTTT | CASSGGSTDTQYF
TRBJ1-1 | NA | TRBV19 | NA | TGTGCCAGTATGGGGACTCAGAACACTGAAGCTTTCTTT | CASMGTQNTEAFF
TRBJ1-5 | NA | TRBV2 | NA | TGTGCCAGCACCGTAGGGGACCTCCATCAGCCCCAGCATTTT | CASTVGDLHQPQHF
TRBJ2-7 | NA | TRBV2 | NA | TGTGCCAGCAGTGACGGGACTGGGCCCTACGAGCAGTACTTC | CASSDGTGPYEQYF
TRBJ1-1 | NA | TRBV4-3 | TRBD1 | TGCGCCAGCAGCCAAGATAGAGGGGGACAGGGACAAGGGACTGAAGCTTTCTTT | CASSQDRGGQGQGTEAFF
TRBJ2-3 | once | TRBV7-9 | NA | TGTGCCAGCAGCTTAGGGTTATCGATCACAGATACGCAGTATTTT | CASSLGLSITDTQYF
TRBJ1-1 | few | TRBV29-1 | NA | TGCAGCGTTGAAGCGAACACTGAAGCTTTCTTT | CSVEANTEAFF
TRBJ1-1 | NA | TRBV4-1 | NA | TGCGCCAGCAGCGCCGGGACAAAAGATGGAGCTTTCTTT | CASSAGTKDGAFF
TRBJ1-1 | few | TRBV30 | NA | TGTGCCTGGAGTCAAGACAGGATCAACACTGAAGCTTTCTTT | CAWSQDRINTEAFF
TRBJ1-5 | NA | TRBV10-3 | NA | TGTGCCATTGGGGATCAGCCCCAGCATTTT | CAIGDQPQHF
TRBJ1-4 | NA | TRBV4-3 | TRBD1 | TGCGCCAGCAGCCAAGATCATTGGGCAGGGGGCACTGAAAAACTGTTTTTT | CASSQDHWAGGTEKLFF
TRBJ2-2 | NA | TRBV15 | NA | TGTGCCACCGAAGCTGGAGTGGGTACCGGGGAGCTGTTTTTT | CATEAGVGTGELFF
TRBJ2-2 | NA | TRBV7-2 | NA | TGTGCCAGCAGCCCCCGATACTGGTCGAGGACCGGGGAGCTGTTTTTT | CASSPRYWSRTGELFF
TRBJ1-2 | NA | TRBV18 | NA | TGTGCCAGCTCACCAAACTATGGCTACACCTTC | CASSPNYGYTF
TRBJ2-6 | NA | TRBV29-1 | NA | TGCAGCGTTGAAGATCGCATGACAGGTTCCTACTCTGGGGCCAACGTCCTGACTTTC | CSVEDRMTGSYSGANVLTF
TRBJ1-1 | NA | TRBV30 | NA | TGTGCCTGGAGTTGGGCAGAGACCACTGAAGCTTTCTTT | CAWSWAETTEAFF
TRBJ1-2 | NA | TRBV6-5 | TRBD1 | TGTGCCAGCATCGCCCCGGGACAGGGAAACTATGGCTACACCTTC | CASIAPGQGNYGYTF
TRBJ1-2 | NA | TRBV25-1 | NA | TGTGCCAGCAGTGAGGCCCACTATGGCTACACCTTC | CASSEAHYGYTF
TRBJ1-1 | few | TRBV30 | NA | TGTGCCCAAGATGGCTTCTTCATGAACACTGAAGCTTTCTTT | CAQDGFFMNTEAFF
TRBJ2-7 | NA | TRBV27 | NA | TGTGCCAGCAGTTTCGGGACAAAGTACGAGCAGTACTTC | CASSFGTKYEQYF
TRBJ1-1 | NA | TRBV29-1 | NA | TGCAGCGTTGAACCCCCGGACAGAACTTACACTGAAGCTTTCTTT | CSVEPPDRTYTEAFF
TRBJ1-5 | few | TRBV25-1 | NA | TGTGCCAGCAGTGATGCGTGGGATCAGCCCCAGCATTTT | CASSDAWDQPQHF
TRBJ2-7 | NA | TRBV16 | NA | TGTGCCAGCAGCCAATCCCCGACAGCCGAGCAGTACTTC | CASSQSPTAEQYF
TRBJ2-4 | NA | TRBV29-1 | NA | TGCAGCGTTGTTGTGGTCATCGAAAACATTCAGTACTTC | CSVVVVIENIQYF
TRBJ1-3 | NA | TRBV5-6 | NA | TGTGCCAGCAGCTTGGGGCAGAGCTCTGGAAACACCATATATTTT | CASSLGQSSGNTIYF
TRBJ1-5 | NA | TRBV5-5 | TRBD1 | TGTGCCAGCAGCGAGGACAGGGTGTATCAGCCCCAGCATTTT | CASSEDRVYQPQHF
TRBJ1-1 | NA | TRBV27 | NA | TGTGCCAGCAGTTTATCTGGGGACACTGAAGCTTTCTTT | CASSLSGDTEAFF
TRBJ1-1 | NA | TRBV2 | NA | TGTGCCAGCACTGGACCCCACGGGAACACTGAAGCTTTCTTT | CASTGPHGNTEAFF
TRBJ2-4 | medium-sized | TRBV7-9 | TRBD2 | TGTGCCAGCAGCCCAGGACTAGCGGACTCCCTAGCCAAAAACATTCAGTACTTC | CASSPGLADSLAKNIQYF
TRBJ1-6 | NA | TRBV6-5 | TRBD1 | TGTGCCAGCAGTTACCGGGGACAGGCCTATAATTCACCCCTCCACTTT | CASSYRGQAYNSPLHF
TRBJ1-6 | NA | TRBV6-1 | TRBD1 | TGTGCCAGCAGCCGGGACAGGGGGAATTCACCCCTCCACTTT | CASSRDRGNSPLHF
TRBJ1-6 | NA | TRBV5-4 | NA | TGTGCCAGCAGCTTGATGACGGAGCCCGTTAATTCACCCCTCCACTTT | CASSLMTEPVNSPLHF
TRBJ2-7 | NA | TRBV27 | NA | TGTGCCAGCGGCCAGGGGATGGGGTTCTACGAGCAGTACTTC | CASGQGMGFYEQYF
TRBJ1-2 | NA | TRBV27 | TRBD1 | TGTGCCAGCAGTATAACTGGGGACAGGGTTTATGGCTACACCTTC | CASSITGDRVYGYTF
TRBJ1-2 | NA | TRBV9 | NA | TGTGCCAGCAGCGACCCCCACGGGGTAAACTATGGCTACACCTTC | CASSDPHGVNYGYTF
TRBJ1-1 | NA | TRBV9 | TRBD1 | TGTGCCAGCAGCCGCGAGACAGGGAGTTTCAACGCTGAAGCTTTCTTT | CASSRETGSFNAEAFF
TRBJ1-5 | NA | TRBV9 | NA | TGTGCCAGCAGCGTAGGGCCGACGGGGGACCAGCCCCAGCATTTT | CASSVGPTGDQPQHF
TRBJ2-6 | NA | TRBV6-5 | NA | TGTGCCAGCAGTGGATCTTCTGGGGCCAACGTCCTGACTTTC | CASSGSSGANVLTF
TRBJ1-4 | NA | TRBV27 | NA | TGTGCCAGCAGTTTATCGTCAGCGAGTGGAGAAAAACTGTTTTTT | CASSLSSASGEKLFF
TRBJ1-4 | few | TRBV19 | NA | TGTGCCAGTACCCCACAGGGCACTAATGAAAAACTGTTTTTT | CASTPQGTNEKLFF
TRBJ1-2 | NA | TRBV5-1 | NA | TGCGCCAGCAGCTTGGTTTTGTGGAACTATGGCTACACCTTC | CASSLVLWNYGYTF
TRBJ2-5 | NA | TRBV7-2 | NA | TGTGCCAGCAGCTTAAACAGGCGACAAGAGACCCAGTACTTC | CASSLNRRQETQYF
TRBJ2-3 | NA | TRBV6-5 | NA | TGTGCCAGCAGTTACTCTCGCTCAGGGACCACAGATACGCAGTATTTT | CASSYSRSGTTDTQYF
TRBJ1-2 | NA | TRBV2 | NA | TGTGCCAGCAGGGGGATGACAGGAAACTATGGCTACACCTTC | CASRGMTGNYGYTF
TRBJ1-2 | NA | TRBV25-1 | NA | TGTGCCAGCAGTGAATCCAGGAACTATGGCTACACCTTC | CASSESRNYGYTF
TRBJ1-2 | once | TRBV28 | NA | TGTGCCAGCAGCCAAGGGGAGGATGGCTACACCTTC | CASSQGEDGYTF